Below are 26 T cell receptor beta chains sequenced from a single sample in a study of OX40 agonist ivuxolimab in advanced cancers. TCRdb's copy holds only in-frame clones and misses some; the assay was immunoSEQ multiplex PCR. The sample consists of around 19,000 clones, approximately 78% of them appearing once. The sequenced sample was CD4+ or CD8+ T cells sorted from blood, obtained in a trial of the OX40 agonist ivuxolimab. The receptors shown here come from an adult with an advanced solid tumor such as melanoma, head and neck, liver or kidney cancer.

The chain carries TRBV28 and TRBJ2-7; maybe TRBD2 (6 bases). Trimming stripped 2 bases from V and 3 bases from J, with 26 bases between. The V gene's germline CDR1 is MDHEN and CDR2 SYDVKM. The length of the CDR3 is 19 residues. The CDR3 loop reads CASSLRLASANLPYYEQYF. The CDR3 bases are TGTGCCAGCAGTTTAAGGTTGGCTAGCGCCAACCTGCCATACTACGAGCAGTACTTC.

The V and J genes are TRBV5-8 and TRBJ1-5; no firm D call. With 4 bases removed from V and 3 bases from J, the gap between germline ends came to 2 bases. Looked up from germline, CDR1 is SGHTS and CDR2 is YDEGEE. The CDR3 runs 11 residues. CDR3 region: CASSLNQPQHF. The CDR3 DNA follows: TGTGCCAGCAGCCTCAATCAGCCCCAGCATTTT.

The chain has TRBV7-6 and TRBJ2-5; D tentatively reads TRBD1 or TRBD2 (6 bases each). The CDR3 sequence is 15 residues long. V lost 4 bases, J lost 2 bases, and 14 bases lay in between. The germline CDR1 and CDR2 sequences are SGHVS and FNYEAQ. CDR3: CASSYTRGRQETQYF. CDR3 DNA sequence: TGTGCCAGCAGCTATACGAGGGGGAGGCAAGAGACCCAGTACTTC.

The rearrangement links TRBV9 to TRBJ2-7, with TRBD2 matching 8 bases. The CDR3 length is 14 residues. Per germline, CDR1 SGDLS and CDR2 YYNGEE. V shed 1 base and J 7 bases; nucleotides not matched to a gene: 7. CDR3 sequence: CASSVRGGPGEQYF. The CDR3 DNA sequence: TGTGCCAGCAGCGTACGGGGGGGCCCAGGGGAGCAGTACTTC.

The V gene is TRBV5-6, the J gene TRBJ2-3; D not certain. The germline gives CDR1 SGHDT, CDR2 YYEEEE. This CDR3 is 12 amino acids long. V was trimmed by 6 bases and J by 2 bases, leaving 7 bases between them. The CDR3 DNA reads as TGTGCCAGCATTGCCGACACAGATACGCAGTATTTT. As protein: CASIADTDTQYF.

The chain uses TRBV6-9 and TRBJ1-1, with no clear D. The CDR3 has 12 residues. Germline CDR1 is MNHGY and CDR2 is SVAAGI. V lost 1 base, J lost 3 bases, and 3 bases lay in between. The CDR3 reads CASSYWDTEAFF. Here the CDR3 DNA reads TGTGCCAGCAGTTATTGGGACACTGAAGCTTTCTTT.

V usage is TRBV7-6 and J usage is TRBJ2-7; D is undetermined. CDR1 and CDR2 from the germline V gene are SGHVS and FNYEAQ. With 1 base removed from V and 0 bases from J, the gap between germline ends came to 7 bases. This CDR3 has 14 residues. The CDR3 region is CASSLGGNSYEQYF. Written as DNA, the CDR3 is TGTGCCAGCAGCTTAGGTGGCAACTCCTACGAGCAGTACTTC. The variable domain in full, with the rest retrieved from reference TRBV7-6 and TRBJ2-7, is GAGVSQSPRYKVTKRGQDVALRCDPISGHVSLYWYRQALGQGPEFLTYFNYEAQQDKSGLPNDRFSAERPEGSISTLTIQRTEQRDSAMYRCASSLGGNSYEQYFGPGTRLTVT.

This clone was counted a few times. The V and J genes are TRBV2 and TRBJ2-3, with D possibly matching TRBD1 (6 bases). The CDR3 runs 16 residues. Germline loops: CDR1 SNHLY, CDR2 FYNNEI. With 0 bases removed from V and 0 bases from J, the gap between germline ends came to 10 bases. The CDR3 DNA reads TGTGCCAGCAGTGAAGCCACAGGGCCTAGCACAGATACGCAGTATTTT. Its protein is CASSEATGPSTDTQYF.

The chain joins TRBV27 to TRBJ2-2; 8 bases fit TRBD1. V was pared by 6 bases and J by 6 bases, with 3 bases of the junction left unmatched. This CDR3 spans 13 amino acids. Germline loops: CDR1 MNHEY, CDR2 SMNVEV (reference sequence). The CDR3 reads CASRAGGAGELFF. CDR3 DNA: TGTGCCAGCAGAGCAGGGGGCGCCGGGGAGCTGTTTTTT.

The rearrangement joins TRBV19 to TRBJ1-1; no clear D gene. Trimming removed 3 bases from V and 0 bases from J, with 5 bases in between. CDR1 and CDR2 from the germline V gene are LNHDA and SQIVND (reference sequence). The CDR3 is 13 amino acids. CDR3 region: CASSMWVNTEAFF. In DNA, the CDR3 is TGTGCCAGTAGTATGTGGGTGAACACTGAAGCTTTCTTT.

The sample holds a few counts of this clone. Other DNA sequences in this specimen translate into the identical CDR3. The chain uses TRBV27 and TRBJ2-1; D not resolved. Germline V gene lookup returns CDR1 MNHEY and CDR2 SMNVEV (reference sequence). This CDR3 region has 12 residues. V shed 3 bases and J shed 4 bases, with 4 bases lying between them. CDR3 sequence reads: CASSFSYNEQFF. The CDR3 coding sequence is TGTGCCAGCAGTTTTTCGTACAATGAGCAGTTCTTC.

V and J are TRBV5-1 and TRBJ2-5; 11 nucleotides match TRBD1. Gene TRBJ2-7 matches the end of the DNA better, so the J call may be wrong. The germline gives CDR1 SGHRS, CDR2 YFSETQ. There are 15 residues in the CDR3. CDR3 sequence reads: CASSSPGQGADEQYF. The CDR3 nucleotides are TGCGCCAGCAGCTCACCCGGACAGGGGGCGGACGAGCAGTACTTC.

This chain connects TRBV2 to TRBJ2-5; D might be TRBD1 (6 bases). The V end was cut by 4 bases, the J end by 7 bases, with 10 bases between. The CDR3 has 12 residues. In germline, CDR1 is SNHLY, CDR2 FYNNEI. CDR3 coding DNA: TGTGCCAGCAGTGGGGGGCCGCCGACCCAGTACTTC. It yields the protein CASSGGPPTQYF.

The chain carries TRBV27 and TRBJ1-3, with 8 bases lining up with TRBD1. There are 15 residues in the CDR3. Germline V gives CDR1 MNHEY, CDR2 SMNVEV (reference sequence). The trim removed 3 bases at V and 4 bases at J, leaving 5 bases unmatched. CDR3 amino acids: CASSFTRGPGNTIYF. In DNA, the CDR3 is TGTGCCAGCAGTTTCACCAGGGGGCCGGGAAACACCATATATTTT.

The CDR3 loop is CASSYSSQASEQYF. CDR3 DNA: TGTGCCAGCAGTTACTCGTCACAGGCCTCCGAGCAGTACTTC. The chain recombines TRBV6-9 with TRBJ2-7, with D perhaps TRBD1 (5 bases). CDR3 size: 14 residues. CDR1 is MNHGY and CDR2 is SVAAGI in the germline V gene. V was shortened by 3 bases and J by 6 bases, with 15 bases between the two germline ends.

The gene calls are TRBV7-9 and TRBJ2-5; the D gene could be TRBD1 or TRBD2 (6 bases each). Germline loops: CDR1 SEHNR, CDR2 FQNEAQ (reference sequence). Trimming took 0 bases from V and 8 from J, leaving 16 bases between them. The CDR3 runs to 15 residues. The CDR3 is CASSLARGDLETQYF. The CDR3, as DNA: TGTGCCAGCAGCTTAGCGAGGGGGGACCTCGAAACCCAGTACTTC.

This clone has more than one count but fewer than ten. The genes are TRBV9 and TRBJ1-5; 10 nucleotides match TRBD1. CDR3 length: 14 residues. Germline lookup yields CDR1 SGDLS and CDR2 YYNGEE. The ends lost 3 bases at V and 6 bases at J; junction bases unmatched: 3. Here the CDR3 DNA reads TGTGCCAGCAGCGAAGACAGGGGGCTTCAGCCCCAGCATTTT. Its protein is CASSEDRGLQPQHF.

The rearrangement links TRBV27 to TRBJ2-5; D not resolved. CDR1 is MNHEY and CDR2 is SMNVEV in the germline V gene (reference sequence). The CDR3 covers 13 residues. Trimming pared 6 bases from V and 2 bases from J, leaving 10 bases between. CDR3 sequence (DNA): TGTGCCAGCAGCCCCCTCGGGCAAGAGACCCAGTACTTC. Translated: CASSPLGQETQYF.

This clone was seen at least ten times. V usage is TRBV7-8 and J usage is TRBJ2-7; D gene ambiguous. The CDR3 is made up of 14 amino acids. Germline V gene lookup returns CDR1 SGHVS and CDR2 FQNEAQ. V was pared by 5 bases and J by 1 base, with 12 bases between. The CDR3 DNA reads as TGTGCCAGCAGCCCCCGTTCCCGGTCCTACGAGCAGTACTTC. This codes for CASSPRSRSYEQYF.

The chain is built from TRBV5-1 and TRBJ1-1; D not certain. The CDR3 runs to 15 residues. Between the trimmed V and J ends, which lost 2 bases and 3 bases, there was a span of 14 bases. CDR1 is SGHRS, CDR2 YFSETQ, per germline. The CDR3 nucleotides are TGCGCCAGCAGCTTCAGATCTCCCCGGGACACTGAAGCTTTCTTT. It yields the protein CASSFRSPRDTEAFF. Full variable domain (missing parts from reference TRBV5-1 and TRBJ1-1): KAGVTQTPRYLIKTRGQQVTLSCSPISGHRSVSWYQQTPGQGLQFLFEYFSETQRNKGNFPGRFSGRQFSNSRSEMNVSTLELGDSALYLCASSFRSPRDTEAFFGQGTRLTVV.

This clone appeared a few times. The chain employs TRBV2 and TRBJ2-5, with D possibly being TRBD1 or TRBD2 (5 bases each). The CDR3 extends over 17 amino acids. Germline values: CDR1 SNHLY, CDR2 FYNNEI. With 7 bases removed from V and 5 bases from J, the gap between germline ends came to 26 bases. In nucleotides, the CDR3 is TGTGCCAGCATCTCACGTCCGGGACGTCCGGAACGGGAGACCCAGTACTTC. This encodes CASISRPGRPERETQYF.

The chain has TRBV6-5 and TRBJ1-4; perhaps TRBD1 as D (6 bases). V was pared by 6 bases and J by 12 bases, with 20 bases between. Germline V gene lookup returns CDR1 MNHEY and CDR2 SVGAGI. The CDR3 is made up of 14 amino acids. CDR3: CASRTTGLKSELFF. The CDR3 nucleotides are TGTGCCAGCAGGACGACAGGCTTAAAATCAGAACTGTTTTTT.

This rearrangement joins TRBV4-3 to TRBJ2-7; TRBD1 agrees at 10 bases. Trimming cost V 4 bases and J 3 bases; bases outside gene matches: 3. The germline gives CDR1 LGHNA, CDR2 YSLEER. The CDR3 is made up of 14 amino acids. CDR3 nucleotides: TGCGCCAGCAGCCCCGGGACAGGGGACTACGAGCAGTACTTC. This sequence encodes CASSPGTGDYEQYF.

This clone has a handful of counts. The rearrangement joins TRBV27 to TRBJ1-5; D is unclear. The V end was cut by 2 bases, the J end by 7 bases, with 18 bases between. CDR1 is MNHEY, CDR2 SMNVEV, per germline (reference sequence). The CDR3 runs to 16 residues. In nucleotides, the CDR3 is TGTGCCAGCAGTTTAACCCCCGGAGGTATGGGGCAGCCCCAGCATTTT. This sequence encodes CASSLTPGGMGQPQHF.

This clone is a singleton in its sample. The rearrangement joins TRBV5-5 to TRBJ1-1; D gene uncertain. This CDR3 region has 13 residues. Germline CDR1 reads SGHKS; CDR2 reads YYEKEE (reference sequence). Trimming cost V 1 base and J 4 bases, with 8 bases left between them. Here the CDR3 DNA reads TGTGCCAGCAGCTTGACGGGTGGCACTGAAGCTTTCTTT. Protein: CASSLTGGTEAFF.

The CDR3 DNA is TGTGCCAGCAGTTTCCCCGGGACACTCAACGAGCAGTACTTC. As protein: CASSFPGTLNEQYF. The chain couples TRBV11-3 to TRBJ2-7, with D perhaps TRBD1 (6 bases). The length of the CDR3 is 14 residues. Germline V gene sequence: CDR1 SGHNT, CDR2 YENEEA. The ends were cut back, 6 bases at V and 5 bases at J, with 17 bases in the middle.